Listed below are T cell receptor beta chains from one sample, sequenced in a study of blood T cell repertoires in COVID-19. This table comes from immunoSEQ multiplex PCR, and its TCRdb copy is limited to in-frame clones, with some not included. The sample contains fewer than 200,000 clones, about 90% of which appear only once. Sequenced input: PBMCs or T cells enriched from blood (not recorded which). Receptor source: a woman younger than 35 who had recovered from COVID-19. Both conserved end residues are part of each CDR3. D genes are given only for firm matches. Size values are once, few and many counts, or a class for expanded clones, and some rows have none.

v_gene	j_gene	d_gene	abundance	CDR3nt	CDR3aa
TRBV10-2	TRBJ1-2	TRBD1	-	TGCGCCAGCAGTTCACTAGGGACAGGGGGGTCTGGCTACACCTTC	CASSSLGTGGSGYTF
TRBV30	TRBJ1-5	-	-	TGTGCCTGGACCCTAGGGGGGGCGGCCCAGCCCCAGCATTTT	CAWTLGGAAQPQHF
TRBV18	TRBJ2-5	TRBD2	-	TGTGCCAGCTCACCTCAGCGGGGCCCAGAGACCCAGTACTTC	CASSPQRGPETQYF
TRBV6-2/TRBV6-3	TRBJ1-5	-	-	TGTGCCAGCAGTTACTCGGCAGGGTATAGCAATCAGCCCCAGCATTTT	CASSYSAGYSNQPQHF
TRBV7-2	TRBJ1-2	-	few	TGTGCCAGCAGCTTAAATTCCGGGGATGGCTACACCTTC	CASSLNSGDGYTF
TRBV5-1	TRBJ2-7	TRBD2	-	TGCGCCAGCAGCTTGGGGGCTAGCGGCTCCTACGAGCAGTACTTC	CASSLGASGSYEQYF
TRBV28	TRBJ1-5	-	-	TGTGCCAGCAGAGGGGTGGTGGGCAATCAGCCCCAGCATTTT	CASRGVVGNQPQHF
TRBV10-2	TRBJ2-7	TRBD2	-	TGCGCCAGCAGTGGGGGGACTAGGGATTCTCACGAGCAGTACTTC	CASSGGTRDSHEQYF
TRBV28	TRBJ1-3	-	-	TGTGCCAGCACCACTACTGGGGGAAACACCATATATTTT	CASTTTGGNTIYF
TRBV4-1	TRBJ1-2	-	once	TGCGCCAGCAGCCAAGATGAGGCCAGCTTCTATGGCTACACCTTC	CASSQDEASFYGYTF
TRBV9	TRBJ2-3	TRBD2	-	TGTGCCAGCAGCGGCGGGGCTAGCGGGAGCACAGATACGCAGTATTTT	CASSGGASGSTDTQYF
TRBV5-1	TRBJ1-5	-	-	TGCGCCAGCAGCTTGGGAACAGAAAATCAGCCCCAGCATTTT	CASSLGTENQPQHF
TRBV10-3	TRBJ2-1	-	-	TGTGCCATCAGTGATTTCGGCGGGGTGAGCTCCTACAATGAGCAGTTCTTC	CAISDFGGVSSYNEQFF
TRBV29-1	TRBJ2-2	-	-	TGCAGCGTTGGTCAGGACACGAATGTCGGGGAGCTGTTTTTT	CSVGQDTNVGELFF
TRBV28	TRBJ1-2	TRBD1	-	TGTGCCATCGAGGGGAGGGACAGGGACTATGGCTACACCTTC	CAIEGRDRDYGYTF
TRBV5-1	TRBJ1-2	-	-	TGCGCCAGCAGCTTGGCCGGAGACGGCTATGGCTACACCTTC	CASSLAGDGYGYTF
TRBV5-8	TRBJ1-5	-	-	TGTGCCAGCAGTCTTGACATCAGTCAGCCCCAGCATTTT	CASSLDISQPQHF
TRBV2	TRBJ2-1	TRBD1	-	TGTGCCAGCAGCACCGGGACAGGGTTCTTC	CASSTGTGFF
TRBV28	TRBJ2-7	TRBD2	-	TGTGCCAGCAGACCGAGCGACACTACTAGCGGACCCTACGAGCAGTACTTC	CASRPSDTTSGPYEQYF
TRBV27	TRBJ1-6	-	once	TGTGCCAGCAGACCCTTCACAAATTCACCCCTCCACTTT	CASRPFTNSPLHF
TRBV25-1	TRBJ1-5	-	-	TGTGCCAGCAGTCCGCAGGGGCCCAATCAGCCCCAGCATTTT	CASSPQGPNQPQHF